Listed below are T cell receptor beta chains from one sample, sequenced in a study of T cell responses to AZD1222 COVID-19 vaccine. Only in-frame clones appear in the TCRdb table, and some are missing; sequencing was by immunoSEQ multiplex PCR. The sample records 150,000 to 200,000 clones, around 93% being singletons. Sequencing used peripheral blood, obtained on day 0 of AZD1222 vaccination. The receptors come from an adult in good health. The CDR3 runs from the conserved cysteine through the conserved F or W. A D gene is named only where the DNA matches it firmly. The listing skips clone size in some rows; elsewhere it reads once, few, many or a size class.

J gene: TRBJ2-7
D gene: NA
V gene: TRBV19
clone size: NA
CDR3 protein: CASRPDGRYEQYF
CDR3 DNA: TGTGCCAGTAGACCGGACGGACGCTACGAGCAGTACTTC

J gene: TRBJ2-7
D gene: TRBD1
V gene: TRBV27
clone size: NA
CDR3 protein: CASSRDRGYEQYF
CDR3 DNA: TGTGCCAGCAGTAGGGACAGGGGCTACGAGCAGTACTTC

J gene: TRBJ2-3
D gene: TRBD1
V gene: TRBV18
clone size: NA
CDR3 protein: CASSPLPGTGADTQYF
CDR3 DNA: TGTGCCAGCTCACCCCTTCCCGGGACAGGGGCAGATACGCAGTATTTT

J gene: TRBJ2-1
D gene: NA
V gene: TRBV5-1
clone size: few
CDR3 protein: CASSIDGRYNEQFF
CDR3 DNA: TGCGCCAGCAGCATAGATGGACGGTACAATGAGCAGTTCTTC

J gene: TRBJ1-2
D gene: TRBD1
V gene: TRBV19
clone size: NA
CDR3 protein: CASSAYPGQLYGYTF
CDR3 DNA: TGTGCCAGTAGTGCCTATCCGGGACAGCTATATGGCTACACCTTC

J gene: TRBJ1-1
D gene: TRBD1
V gene: TRBV5-1
clone size: NA
CDR3 protein: CASSLQGKVAEAFF
CDR3 DNA: TGCGCCAGCAGCCTACAGGGGAAGGTAGCTGAAGCTTTCTTT

J gene: TRBJ1-1
D gene: NA
V gene: TRBV12-3/TRBV12-4
clone size: once
CDR3 protein: CASSLTVQVAFF
CDR3 DNA: TGTGCCAGCAGTTTGACTGTGCAAGTAGCTTTCTTT

J gene: TRBJ1-5
D gene: NA
V gene: TRBV29-1
clone size: few
CDR3 protein: CSVADRFDQPQHF
CDR3 DNA: TGCAGCGTTGCCGACAGGTTCGATCAGCCCCAGCATTTT

J gene: TRBJ2-7
D gene: NA
V gene: TRBV15
clone size: once
CDR3 protein: CATSRGAGASSYEQYF
CDR3 DNA: TGTGCCACCAGCAGAGGGGCTGGGGCCAGCTCCTACGAGCAGTACTTC

J gene: TRBJ2-2
D gene: TRBD1
V gene: TRBV24-1
clone size: once
CDR3 protein: CATSDLRGHGAGELFF
CDR3 DNA: TGTGCCACCAGTGATTTGAGGGGGCATGGAGCCGGGGAGCTGTTTTTT

J gene: TRBJ1-1
D gene: TRBD1
V gene: TRBV30
clone size: NA
CDR3 protein: CAWSPNRGEAFF
CDR3 DNA: TGTGCCTGGAGTCCCAACAGGGGGGAAGCTTTCTTT

J gene: TRBJ1-4
D gene: NA
V gene: TRBV27
clone size: NA
CDR3 protein: CASSFFSGNEKLFF
CDR3 DNA: TGTGCCAGCAGTTTTTTTTCGGGGAATGAAAAACTGTTTTTT

J gene: TRBJ2-7
D gene: TRBD1
V gene: TRBV6-2/TRBV6-3
clone size: NA
CDR3 protein: CASSYSRRSGQLFYEQYF
CDR3 DNA: TGTGCCAGCAGTTACTCAAGGCGTTCGGGACAGCTATTCTACGAGCAGTACTTC

J gene: TRBJ2-5
D gene: TRBD1
V gene: TRBV29-1
clone size: once
CDR3 protein: CSARQGAGETQYF
CDR3 DNA: TGCAGCGCCCGACAGGGGGCGGGCGAGACCCAGTACTTC

J gene: TRBJ2-5
D gene: TRBD2
V gene: TRBV11-3
clone size: NA
CDR3 protein: CASSSSGRETQYF
CDR3 DNA: TGTGCCAGCAGCTCTAGCGGGCGAGAGACCCAGTACTTC

J gene: TRBJ2-7
D gene: TRBD1
V gene: TRBV7-2
clone size: NA
CDR3 protein: CASSSRTGGPYEQYF
CDR3 DNA: TGTGCCAGCAGCTCCCGGACAGGGGGCCCATACGAGCAGTACTTC

J gene: TRBJ1-6
D gene: TRBD1
V gene: TRBV27
clone size: NA
CDR3 protein: CASSLWGTGGGSPLHF
CDR3 DNA: TGTGCCAGCAGTTTATGGGGGACAGGTGGAGGATCACCCCTCCACTTT

J gene: TRBJ2-1
D gene: TRBD2
V gene: TRBV27
clone size: NA
CDR3 protein: CASSLAGGLNEQFF
CDR3 DNA: TGTGCCAGCAGCCTAGCGGGAGGGTTAAATGAGCAGTTCTTC

J gene: TRBJ2-2
D gene: TRBD2
V gene: TRBV15
clone size: NA
CDR3 protein: CATSRDWGGRYTGELFF
CDR3 DNA: TGTGCCACCAGCAGAGATTGGGGCGGGAGATACACCGGGGAGCTGTTTTTT